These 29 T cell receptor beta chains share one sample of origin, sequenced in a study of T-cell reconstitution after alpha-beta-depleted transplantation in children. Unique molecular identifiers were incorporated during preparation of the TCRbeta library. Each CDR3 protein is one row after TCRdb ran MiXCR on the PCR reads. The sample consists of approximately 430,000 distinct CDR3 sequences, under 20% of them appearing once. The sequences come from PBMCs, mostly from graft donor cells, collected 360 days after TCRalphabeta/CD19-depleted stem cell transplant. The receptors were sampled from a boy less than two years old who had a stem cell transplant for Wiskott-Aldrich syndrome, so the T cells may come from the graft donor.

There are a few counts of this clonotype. The CDR3 protein is CATSQGASGELFF. The CDR3 DNA reads as TGTGCCACCAGTCAAGGGGCGTCCGGGGAGCTGTTTTTT. The chain carries TRBV24-1 and TRBJ2-2; D perhaps matches TRBD1 (5 bases). The germline V gene encodes CDR1 KGHDR and CDR2 SFDVKD. CDR3 size: 13 residues. V was shortened by 6 bases and J by 6 bases, with 10 bases between the two germline ends.

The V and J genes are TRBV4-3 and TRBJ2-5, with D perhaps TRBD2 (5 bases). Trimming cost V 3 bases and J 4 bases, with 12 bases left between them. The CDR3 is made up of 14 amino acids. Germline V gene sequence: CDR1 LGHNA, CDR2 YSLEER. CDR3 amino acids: CASSQRLLGETQYF. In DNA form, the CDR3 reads TGCGCCAGCAGCCAGAGACTACTAGGAGAGACCCAGTACTTC.

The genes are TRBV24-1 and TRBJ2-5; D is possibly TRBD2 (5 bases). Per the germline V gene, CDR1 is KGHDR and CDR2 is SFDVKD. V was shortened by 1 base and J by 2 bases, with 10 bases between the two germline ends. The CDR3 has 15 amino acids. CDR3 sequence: CATSDFSRGQETQYF. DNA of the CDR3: TGTGCCACCAGTGATTTTAGTCGGGGACAAGAGACCCAGTACTTC.

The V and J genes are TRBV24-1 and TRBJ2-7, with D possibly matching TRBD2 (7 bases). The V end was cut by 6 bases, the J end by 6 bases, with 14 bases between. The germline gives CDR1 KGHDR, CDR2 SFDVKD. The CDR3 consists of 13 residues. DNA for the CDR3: TGTGCCACCAGTCCGAGGGGGGGCACCGAGCAGTACTTC. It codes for CATSPRGGTEQYF.

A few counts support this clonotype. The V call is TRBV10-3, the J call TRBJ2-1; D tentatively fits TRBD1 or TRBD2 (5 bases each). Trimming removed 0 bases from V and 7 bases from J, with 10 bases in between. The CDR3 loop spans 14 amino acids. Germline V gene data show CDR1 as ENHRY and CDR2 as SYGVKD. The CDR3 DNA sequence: TGTGCCATCAGTGAGTCGGGACGGTTTAATGAGCAGTTCTTC. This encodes CAISESGRFNEQFF.

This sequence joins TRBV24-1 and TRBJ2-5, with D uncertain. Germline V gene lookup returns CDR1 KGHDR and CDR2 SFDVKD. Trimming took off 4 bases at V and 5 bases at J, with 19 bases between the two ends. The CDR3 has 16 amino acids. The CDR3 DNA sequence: TGTGCCACCAGTGACCCCCACCCTGGCAGGTCTGAGACCCAGTACTTC. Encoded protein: CATSDPHPGRSETQYF.

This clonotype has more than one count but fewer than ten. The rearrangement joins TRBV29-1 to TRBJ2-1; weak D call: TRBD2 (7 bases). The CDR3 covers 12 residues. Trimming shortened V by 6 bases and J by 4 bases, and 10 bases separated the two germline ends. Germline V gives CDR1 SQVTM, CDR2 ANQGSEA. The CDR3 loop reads CSVGGLYNEQFF. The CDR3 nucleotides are TGCAGCGTAGGGGGACTATACAATGAGCAGTTCTTC.

In DNA, the CDR3 is TGTGCCAGCAGCCGCACGAGCCTCGCCCGCTCCTACGAGCAGTACTTC. Translation: CASSRTSLARSYEQYF. The gene calls are TRBV5-6 and TRBJ2-7; D remains ambiguous. This CDR3 comprises 16 residues. V gave up 4 bases and J gave up 0 bases, with 17 bases separating them. Germline CDR1 reads SGHDT; CDR2 reads YYEEEE.

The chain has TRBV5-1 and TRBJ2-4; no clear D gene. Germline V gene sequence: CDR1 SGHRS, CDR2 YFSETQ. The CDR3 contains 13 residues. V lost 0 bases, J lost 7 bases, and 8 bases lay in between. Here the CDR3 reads CASSLEIGNIQYF. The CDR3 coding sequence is TGCGCCAGCAGCTTGGAGATCGGCAACATTCAGTACTTC.

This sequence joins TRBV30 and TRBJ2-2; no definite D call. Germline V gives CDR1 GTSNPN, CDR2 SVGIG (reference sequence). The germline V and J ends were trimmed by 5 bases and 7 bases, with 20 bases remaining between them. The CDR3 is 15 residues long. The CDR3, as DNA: TGTGCCTGGGCCCCAGATCGGCGGATGGTCGGGGAGCTGTTTTTT. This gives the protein CAWAPDRRMVGELFF. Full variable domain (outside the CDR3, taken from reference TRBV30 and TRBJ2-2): SQTIHQWPATLVQPVGSPLSLECTVEGTSNPNLYWYRQAAGRGLQLLFYSVGIGQISSEVPQNLSASRPQDRQFILSSKKLLLSDSGFYLCAWAPDRRMVGELFFGEGSRLTVL.

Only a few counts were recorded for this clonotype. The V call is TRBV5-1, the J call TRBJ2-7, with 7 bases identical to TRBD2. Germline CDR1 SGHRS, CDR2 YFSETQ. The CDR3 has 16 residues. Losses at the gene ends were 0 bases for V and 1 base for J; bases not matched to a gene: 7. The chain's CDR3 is CASSLGASGGSYEQYF. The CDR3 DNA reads TGCGCCAGCAGCTTGGGGGCTAGCGGAGGTTCCTACGAGCAGTACTTC.

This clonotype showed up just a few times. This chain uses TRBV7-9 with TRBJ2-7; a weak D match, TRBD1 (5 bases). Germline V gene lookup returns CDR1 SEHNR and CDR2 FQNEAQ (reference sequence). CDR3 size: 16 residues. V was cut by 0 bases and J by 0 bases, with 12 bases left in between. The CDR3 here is CASSLALTEASYEQYF. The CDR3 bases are TGTGCCAGCAGCTTAGCCCTGACAGAGGCCTCCTACGAGCAGTACTTC.

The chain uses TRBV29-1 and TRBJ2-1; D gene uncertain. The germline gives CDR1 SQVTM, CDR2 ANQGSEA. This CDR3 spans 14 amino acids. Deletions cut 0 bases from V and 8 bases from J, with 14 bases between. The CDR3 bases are TGCAGCGTTGAAGATTTGACCCCCTCGTATGAGCAGTTCTTC. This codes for CSVEDLTPSYEQFF.

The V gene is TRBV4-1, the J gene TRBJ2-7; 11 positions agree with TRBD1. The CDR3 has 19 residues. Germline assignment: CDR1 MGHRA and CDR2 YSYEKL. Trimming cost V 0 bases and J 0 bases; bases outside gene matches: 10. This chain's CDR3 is CASSQDRGQGAGNSYEQYF. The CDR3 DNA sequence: TGCGCCAGCAGCCAAGATAGAGGACAGGGGGCGGGGAACTCCTACGAGCAGTACTTC.

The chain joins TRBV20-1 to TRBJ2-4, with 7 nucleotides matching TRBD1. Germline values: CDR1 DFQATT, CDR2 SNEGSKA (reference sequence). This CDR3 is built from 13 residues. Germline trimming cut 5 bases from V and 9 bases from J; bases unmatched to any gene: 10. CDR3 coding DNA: TGCAGTGCTCCTAGGGGGCACGGAGGCATTCAGTACTTC. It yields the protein CSAPRGHGGIQYF.

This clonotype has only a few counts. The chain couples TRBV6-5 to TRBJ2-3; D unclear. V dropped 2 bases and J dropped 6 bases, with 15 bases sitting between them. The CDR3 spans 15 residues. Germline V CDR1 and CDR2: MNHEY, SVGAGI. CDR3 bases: TGTGCCAGCAGTTACGCCCGTCCTCGTGGGGATACGCAGTATTTT. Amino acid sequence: CASSYARPRGDTQYF.

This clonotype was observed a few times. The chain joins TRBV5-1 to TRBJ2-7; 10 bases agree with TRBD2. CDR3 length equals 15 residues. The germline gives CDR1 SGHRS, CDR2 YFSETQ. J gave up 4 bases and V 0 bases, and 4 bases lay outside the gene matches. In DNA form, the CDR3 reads TGCGCCAGCAGCTTGGTGGCTAGCGGGGGATACGAGCAGTACTTC. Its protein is CASSLVASGGYEQYF.

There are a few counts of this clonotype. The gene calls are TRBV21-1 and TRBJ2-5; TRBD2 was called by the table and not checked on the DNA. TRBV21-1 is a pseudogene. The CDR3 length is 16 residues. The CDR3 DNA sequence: TGTGCCAGCAGCACCCCTTGGACCCTCCAGGGAGAGACCCAGTACTTC. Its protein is CASSTPWTLQGETQYF.

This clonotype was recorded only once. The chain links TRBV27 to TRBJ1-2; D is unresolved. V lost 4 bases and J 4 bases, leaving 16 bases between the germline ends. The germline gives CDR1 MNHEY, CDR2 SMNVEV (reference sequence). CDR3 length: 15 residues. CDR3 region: CASSSYVGRSYGYTF. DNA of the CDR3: TGTGCCAGCAGTTCGTACGTGGGAAGGTCCTATGGCTACACCTTC.

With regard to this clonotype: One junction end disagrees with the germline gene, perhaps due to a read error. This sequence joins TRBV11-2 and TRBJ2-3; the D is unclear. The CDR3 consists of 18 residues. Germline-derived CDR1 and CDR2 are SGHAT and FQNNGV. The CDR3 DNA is TGTGCCAGCAGCTTAATTCCCCAGCCCTTGACGCGCACAGATACGCATTATTTT. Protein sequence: CASSLIPQPLTRTDTHYF.

The CDR3 bases are TGCGCCAGCAGATTCATGGACAGCGGGGAGGATACGCAGTATTTT. This translates into CASRFMDSGEDTQYF. The chain joins TRBV4-1 to TRBJ2-3, with a weak D call TRBD2 (7 bases). Germline values: CDR1 MGHRA, CDR2 YSYEKL. V gave up 6 bases and J gave up 6 bases, with 19 bases separating them. This CDR3 is 15 amino acids long.

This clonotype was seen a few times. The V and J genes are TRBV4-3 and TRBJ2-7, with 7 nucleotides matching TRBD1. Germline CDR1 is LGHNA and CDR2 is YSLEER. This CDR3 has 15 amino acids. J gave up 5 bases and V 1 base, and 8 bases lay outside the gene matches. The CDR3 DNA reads TGCGCCAGCAGCCAAGTCTCCGGACAGGTGGACGAGCAGTACTTC. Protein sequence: CASSQVSGQVDEQYF.

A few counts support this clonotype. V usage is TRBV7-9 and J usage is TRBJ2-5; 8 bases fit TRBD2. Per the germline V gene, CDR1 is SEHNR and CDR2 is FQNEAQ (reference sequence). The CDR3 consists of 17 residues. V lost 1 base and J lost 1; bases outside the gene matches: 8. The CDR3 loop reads CASSLGHGRALQETQYF. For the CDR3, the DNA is TGTGCCAGCAGCTTAGGTCACGGGAGGGCCCTCCAAGAGACCCAGTACTTC.

The chain's CDR3 is CASSLGLGYYNEQFF. The CDR3 DNA reads TGTGCCAGCAGTTTAGGGCTAGGGTACTACAATGAGCAGTTCTTC. The gene calls are TRBV12-3 or TRBV12-4 and TRBJ2-1; D not resolved. V was trimmed by 1 base and J by 3 bases, leaving 10 bases between them. The CDR3 has 15 residues.

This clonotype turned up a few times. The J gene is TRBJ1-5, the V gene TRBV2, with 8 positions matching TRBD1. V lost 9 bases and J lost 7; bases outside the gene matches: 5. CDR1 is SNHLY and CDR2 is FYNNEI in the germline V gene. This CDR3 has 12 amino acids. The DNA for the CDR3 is TGTGCCAGTACCCAGGGGGCCCAGCCCCAGCATTTT. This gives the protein CASTQGAQPQHF.

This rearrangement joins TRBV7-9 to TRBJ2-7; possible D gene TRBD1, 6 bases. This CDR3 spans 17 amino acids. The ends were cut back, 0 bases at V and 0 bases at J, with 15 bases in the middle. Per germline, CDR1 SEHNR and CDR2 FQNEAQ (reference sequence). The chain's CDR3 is CASSLAFRQVSSYEQYF. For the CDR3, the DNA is TGTGCCAGCAGCTTAGCATTTCGACAGGTCAGCTCCTACGAGCAGTACTTC.

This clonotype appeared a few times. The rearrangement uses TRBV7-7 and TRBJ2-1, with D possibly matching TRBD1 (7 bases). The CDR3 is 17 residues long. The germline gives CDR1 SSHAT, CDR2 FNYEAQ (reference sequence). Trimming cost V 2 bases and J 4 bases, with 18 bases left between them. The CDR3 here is CASSLNAGRGQYNEQFF. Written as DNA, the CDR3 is TGTGCCAGCAGCTTAAATGCGGGAAGGGGGCAATACAATGAGCAGTTCTTC.

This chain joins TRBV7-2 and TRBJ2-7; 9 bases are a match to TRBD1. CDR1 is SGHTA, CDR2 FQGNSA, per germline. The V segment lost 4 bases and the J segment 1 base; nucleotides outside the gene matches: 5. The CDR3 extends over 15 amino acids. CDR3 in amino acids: CASSWDRVRSYEQYF. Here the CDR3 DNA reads TGTGCCAGCAGCTGGGACAGGGTTAGATCCTACGAGCAGTACTTC.

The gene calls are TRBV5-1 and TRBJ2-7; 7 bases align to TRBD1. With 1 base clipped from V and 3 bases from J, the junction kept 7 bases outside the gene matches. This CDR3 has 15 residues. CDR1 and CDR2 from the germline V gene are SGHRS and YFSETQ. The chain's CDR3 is CASSLRGPPHYEQYF. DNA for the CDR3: TGCGCCAGCAGCTTGAGGGGGCCGCCCCACTACGAGCAGTACTTC.